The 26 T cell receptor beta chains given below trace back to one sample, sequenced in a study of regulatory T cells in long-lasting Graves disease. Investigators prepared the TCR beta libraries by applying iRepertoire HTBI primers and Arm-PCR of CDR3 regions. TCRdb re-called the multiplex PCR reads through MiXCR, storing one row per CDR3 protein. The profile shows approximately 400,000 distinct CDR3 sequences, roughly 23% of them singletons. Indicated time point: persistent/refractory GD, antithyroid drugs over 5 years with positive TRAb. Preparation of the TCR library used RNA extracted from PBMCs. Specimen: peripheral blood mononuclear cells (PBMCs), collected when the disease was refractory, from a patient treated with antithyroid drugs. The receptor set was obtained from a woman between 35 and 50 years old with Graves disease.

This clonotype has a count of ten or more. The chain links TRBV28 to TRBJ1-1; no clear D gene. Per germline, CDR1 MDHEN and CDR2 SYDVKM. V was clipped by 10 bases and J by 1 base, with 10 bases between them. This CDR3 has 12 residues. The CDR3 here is CATTTPNTEAFF. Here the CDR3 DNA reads TGTGCCACAACAACCCCGAACACTGAAGCTTTCTTT.

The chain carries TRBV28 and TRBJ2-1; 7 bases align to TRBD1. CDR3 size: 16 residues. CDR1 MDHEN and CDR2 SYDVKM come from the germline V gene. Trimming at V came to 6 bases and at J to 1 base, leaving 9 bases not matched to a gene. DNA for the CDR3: TGTGCCAGCAGAAAGAGGGACAGACCATCCTACAATGAGCAGTTCTTC. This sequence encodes CASRKRDRPSYNEQFF.

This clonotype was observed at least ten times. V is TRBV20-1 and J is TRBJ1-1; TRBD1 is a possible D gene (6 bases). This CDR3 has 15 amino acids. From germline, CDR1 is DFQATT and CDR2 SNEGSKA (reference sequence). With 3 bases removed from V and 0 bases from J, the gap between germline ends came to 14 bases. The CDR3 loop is CSASLDSPLNTEAFF. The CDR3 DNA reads TGCAGTGCTAGTCTGGACAGCCCACTGAACACTGAAGCTTTCTTT.

CDR3 sequence: CASSFGTGINQPQHF. The CDR3 DNA is TGTGCCAGCAGCTTCGGGACAGGGATCAATCAGCCCCAGCATTTT. J is TRBJ1-5 and V is TRBV5-4, with 9 bases matching TRBD1. CDR3 length: 15 residues. The germline CDR1 and CDR2 sequences are SGHNT and YYREEE (reference sequence). The J segment lost 3 bases and the V segment lost 2 bases, leaving 3 bases of the junction unmatched.

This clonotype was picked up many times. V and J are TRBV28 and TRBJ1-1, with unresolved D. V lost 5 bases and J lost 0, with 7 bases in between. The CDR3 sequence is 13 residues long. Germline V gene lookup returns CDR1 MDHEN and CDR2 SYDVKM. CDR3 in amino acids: CASSTHMNTEAFF. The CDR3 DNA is TGTGCCAGCAGTACCCACATGAACACTGAAGCTTTCTTT.

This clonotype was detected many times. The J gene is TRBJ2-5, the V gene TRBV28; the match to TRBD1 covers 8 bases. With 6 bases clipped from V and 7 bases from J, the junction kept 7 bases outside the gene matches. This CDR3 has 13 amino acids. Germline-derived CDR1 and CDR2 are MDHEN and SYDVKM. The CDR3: CASSKGTGGTQYF. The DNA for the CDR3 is TGTGCCAGCAGCAAGGGGACAGGCGGGACCCAGTACTTC.

CDR3 protein: CSARGGYATDTQYF. CDR3 DNA sequence: TGCAGTGCTAGAGGAGGATACGCCACAGATACGCAGTATTTT. J is TRBJ2-3 and V is TRBV20-1, with no clear D. Between the trimmed V and J ends, which lost 1 base and 2 bases, there was a span of 10 bases. CDR1 is DFQATT, CDR2 SNEGSKA, per germline (reference sequence). This CDR3 has 14 residues.

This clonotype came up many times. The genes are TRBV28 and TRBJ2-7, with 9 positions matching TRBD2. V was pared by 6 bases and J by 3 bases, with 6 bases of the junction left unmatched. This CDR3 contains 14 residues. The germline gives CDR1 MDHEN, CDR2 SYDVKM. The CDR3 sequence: CASSPGAGGYEQYF. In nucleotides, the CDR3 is TGTGCCAGCAGCCCTGGAGCGGGAGGCTACGAGCAGTACTTC.

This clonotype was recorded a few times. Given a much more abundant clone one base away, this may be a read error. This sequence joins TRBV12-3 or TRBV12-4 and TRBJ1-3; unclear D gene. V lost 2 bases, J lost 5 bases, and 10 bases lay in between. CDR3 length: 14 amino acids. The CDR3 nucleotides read TGTGCCAGCAGTTTAACGGGAGCAAGAAACACCATATATTTT. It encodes CASSLTGARNTIYF.

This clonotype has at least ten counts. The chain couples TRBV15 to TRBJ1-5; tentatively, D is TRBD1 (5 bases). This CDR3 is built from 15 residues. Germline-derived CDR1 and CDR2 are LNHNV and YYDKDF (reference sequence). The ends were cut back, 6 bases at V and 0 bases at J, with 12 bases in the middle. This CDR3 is CATSQGTYSNQPQHF. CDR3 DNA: TGTGCCACCAGTCAGGGAACTTATAGCAATCAGCCCCAGCATTTT.

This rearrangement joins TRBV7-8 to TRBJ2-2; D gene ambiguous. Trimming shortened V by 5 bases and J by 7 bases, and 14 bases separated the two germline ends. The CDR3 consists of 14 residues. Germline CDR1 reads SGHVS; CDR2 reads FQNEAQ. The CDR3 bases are TGTGCCAGCAGCCCTATCGAAGGTGGCGGGGAGCTGTTTTTT. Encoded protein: CASSPIEGGGELFF.

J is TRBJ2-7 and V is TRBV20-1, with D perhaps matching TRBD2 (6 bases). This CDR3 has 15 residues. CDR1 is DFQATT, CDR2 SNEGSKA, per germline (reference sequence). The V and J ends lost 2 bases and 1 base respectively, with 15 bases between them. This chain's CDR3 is CSARSRDFSSYEQYF. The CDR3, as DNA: TGCAGTGCTAGATCTCGGGACTTCTCATCCTACGAGCAGTACTTC.

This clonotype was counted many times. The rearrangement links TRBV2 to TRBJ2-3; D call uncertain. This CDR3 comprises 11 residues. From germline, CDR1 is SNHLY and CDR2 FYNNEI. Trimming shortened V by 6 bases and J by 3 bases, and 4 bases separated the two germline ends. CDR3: CASRLTDTQYF. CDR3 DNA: TGTGCCAGCAGACTAACAGATACGCAGTATTTT. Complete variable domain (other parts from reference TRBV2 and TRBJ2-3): EPEVTQTPSHQVTQMGQEVILRCVPISNHLYFYWYRQILGQKVEFLVSFYNNEISEKSEIFDDQFSVERPDGSNFTLKIRSTKLEDSAMYFCASRLTDTQYFGPGTRLTVL.

The CDR3 is CASSPRLAGAADTQYF. Here the CDR3 DNA reads TGTGCCAGCAGTCCCCGACTAGCGGGAGCGGCAGATACGCAGTATTTT. The chain uses TRBV12-3 or TRBV12-4 and TRBJ2-3, with 12 bases that match TRBD2. With 5 bases clipped from V and 4 bases from J, the junction kept 7 bases outside the gene matches. The CDR3 runs 16 residues.

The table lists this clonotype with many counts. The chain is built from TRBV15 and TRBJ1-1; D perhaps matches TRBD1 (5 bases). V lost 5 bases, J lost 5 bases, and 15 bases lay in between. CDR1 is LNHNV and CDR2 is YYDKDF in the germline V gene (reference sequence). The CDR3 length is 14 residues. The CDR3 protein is CATSWQGGRTEAFF. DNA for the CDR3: TGTGCCACCAGCTGGCAGGGCGGAAGGACTGAAGCTTTCTTT. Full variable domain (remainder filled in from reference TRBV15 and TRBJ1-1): DAMVIQNPRYQVTQFGKPVTLSCSQTLNHNVMYWYQQKSSQAPKLLFHYYDKDFNNEADTPDNFQSRRPNTSFCFLDIRSPGLGDTAMYLCATSWQGGRTEAFFGQGTRLTVV.

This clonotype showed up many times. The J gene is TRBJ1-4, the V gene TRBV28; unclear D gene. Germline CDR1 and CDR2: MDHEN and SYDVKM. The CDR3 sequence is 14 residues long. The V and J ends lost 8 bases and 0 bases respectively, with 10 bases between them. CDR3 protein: CASGKFATNEKLFF. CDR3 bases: TGTGCCAGCGGAAAATTTGCAACTAATGAAAAACTGTTTTTT.

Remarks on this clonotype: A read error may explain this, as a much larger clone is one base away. The CDR3 DNA reads as TGTGCCATCAGGGAACGGGGTGGCGAGACCCAGTACTTC. Translated: CAIRERGGETQYF. This rearrangement joins TRBV10-3 to TRBJ2-5; D may be TRBD2 (5 bases). The V and J ends lost 6 bases and 5 bases respectively, with 13 bases between them. Germline CDR1 reads ENHRY; CDR2 reads SYGVKD. This CDR3 spans 13 amino acids.

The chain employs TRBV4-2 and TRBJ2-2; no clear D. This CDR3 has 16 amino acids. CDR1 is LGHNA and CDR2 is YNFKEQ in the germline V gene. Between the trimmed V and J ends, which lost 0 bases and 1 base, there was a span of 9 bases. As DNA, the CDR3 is TGTGCCAGCAGCCAAGAGGGAAGGGTGAACACCGGGGAGCTGTTTTTT. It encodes CASSQEGRVNTGELFF.

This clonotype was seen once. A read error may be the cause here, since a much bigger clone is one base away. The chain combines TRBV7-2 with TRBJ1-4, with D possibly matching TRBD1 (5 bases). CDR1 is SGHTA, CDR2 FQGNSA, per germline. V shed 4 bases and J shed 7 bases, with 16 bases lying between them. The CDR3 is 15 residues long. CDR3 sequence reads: CASSYVRDGGEKLFF. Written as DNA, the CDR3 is TGTGCCAGCAGCTACGTCCGGGACGGGGGTGAAAAACTGTTTTTT.

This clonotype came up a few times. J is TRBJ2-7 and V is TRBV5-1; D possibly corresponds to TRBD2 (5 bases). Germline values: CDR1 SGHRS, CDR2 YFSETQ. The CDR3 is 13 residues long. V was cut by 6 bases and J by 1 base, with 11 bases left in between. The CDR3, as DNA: TGCGCCAGCAACACGGCGGGTTCCTACGAGCAGTACTTC. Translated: CASNTAGSYEQYF.

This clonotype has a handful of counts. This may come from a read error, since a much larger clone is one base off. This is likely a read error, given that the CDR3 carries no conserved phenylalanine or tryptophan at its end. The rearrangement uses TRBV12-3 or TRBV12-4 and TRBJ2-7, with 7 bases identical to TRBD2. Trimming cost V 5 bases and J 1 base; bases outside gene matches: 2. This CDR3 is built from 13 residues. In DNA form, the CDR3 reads TGTGCCAGCAGTGCGGGACTATCCTACGAGCAGTACCTC. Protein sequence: CASSAGLSYEQYL.

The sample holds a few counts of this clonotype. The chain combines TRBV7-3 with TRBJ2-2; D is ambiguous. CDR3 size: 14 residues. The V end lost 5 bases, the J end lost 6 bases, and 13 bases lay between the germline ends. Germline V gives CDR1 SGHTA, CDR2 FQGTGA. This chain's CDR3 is CASSPAQPPGELFF. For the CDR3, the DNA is TGTGCCAGCAGCCCCGCCCAGCCCCCCGGGGAGCTGTTTTTT.

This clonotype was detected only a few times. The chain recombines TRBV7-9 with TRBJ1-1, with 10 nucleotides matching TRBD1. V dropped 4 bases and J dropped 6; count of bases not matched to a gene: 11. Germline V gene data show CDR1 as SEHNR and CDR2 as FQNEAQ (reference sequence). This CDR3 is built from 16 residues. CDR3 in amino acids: CASSSRDRGPVSEAFF. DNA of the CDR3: TGTGCCAGCAGCTCCCGGGACAGGGGACCTGTCTCTGAAGCTTTCTTT.

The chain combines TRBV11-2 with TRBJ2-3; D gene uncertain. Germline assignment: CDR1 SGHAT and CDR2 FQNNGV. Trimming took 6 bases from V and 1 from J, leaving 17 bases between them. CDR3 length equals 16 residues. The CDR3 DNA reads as TGTGCCAGCAGTCCCCTCATACATTCGGGCACAGATACGCAGTATTTT. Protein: CASSPLIHSGTDTQYF.

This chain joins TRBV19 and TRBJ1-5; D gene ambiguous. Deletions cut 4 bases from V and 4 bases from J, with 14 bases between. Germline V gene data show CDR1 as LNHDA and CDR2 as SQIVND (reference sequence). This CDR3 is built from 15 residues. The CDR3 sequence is CASSTSTVLNQPQHF. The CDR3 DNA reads TGTGCCAGTAGTACCTCGACGGTACTAAATCAGCCCCAGCATTTT.

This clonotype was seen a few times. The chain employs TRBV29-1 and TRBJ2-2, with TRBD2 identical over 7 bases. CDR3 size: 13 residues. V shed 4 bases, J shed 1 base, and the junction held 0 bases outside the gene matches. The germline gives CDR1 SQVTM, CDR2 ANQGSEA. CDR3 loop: CSVGGGNTGELFF. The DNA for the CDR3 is TGCAGCGTTGGCGGGGGGAACACCGGGGAGCTGTTTTTT.